A selection of T cell receptor beta chains follows, all from one sample in a study of beta chain features in type 1 diabetes. Produced via immunoSEQ multiplex PCR; TCRdb's table is partial and in-frame only. The sample gives hundreds of thousands of clones, about 16% of which show up once; roughly 0.098% is in the top ten. Sequenced material: naive CD4+ T cells from blood. These receptors were collected from a man aged 18 to 30 in good health. Both conserved end residues are part of each CDR3. The order of the fields is J gene, V gene, CDR3 protein.

TRBJ2-2 | TRBV11-3 | CASSPEFSGELFF
TRBJ1-2 | TRBV7-2 | CASSLTGSHGYTF
TRBJ1-1 | TRBV4-1 | CASSQRLLNTEAFF
TRBJ2-4 | TRBV7-2 | CASSILTGFLAKNIQYF
TRBJ2-5 | TRBV4-3 | CASSQKHVVTQYF
TRBJ1-3 | TRBV28 | CASSLGQGSGNTIYF
TRBJ2-7 | TRBV5-4 | CASSLPGSSYEQYF
TRBJ1-2 | TRBV7-9 | CASSLLRDRANYGYTF
TRBJ2-7 | TRBV10-3 | CAMGQQASTYEQYF
TRBJ1-2 | TRBV7-9 | CASSLGPRGSYGYTF
NA | TRBV4-3 | CASSQGSTVLSGAYEQYF
TRBJ2-3 | TRBV28 | CASNSHGAQYF
TRBJ2-1 | TRBV4-1 | CASSGLAGRNEQFF
TRBJ2-1 | TRBV11-2 | CASSLRPGTSGNGEQFF
TRBJ1-2 | TRBV7-8 | CASSLNIRTSYGYTF
TRBJ2-2 | TRBV4-2 | CASSLILRGRRGTGELFF
TRBJ2-3 | TRBV29-1 | CSDSGSRLGTQYF
TRBJ2-5 | TRBV7-2 | CASSYTRGGVQETQYF
TRBJ2-3 | TRBV30 | CASQTSGGSQYF
TRBJ2-4 | TRBV6-5 | CASSKTGLGKNIQYF
TRBJ2-1 | TRBV10-3 | CAISLTRNNEQFF
TRBJ2-2 | TRBV15 | CATSAGSLGRGNAGELFF
TRBJ2-3 | TRBV27 | CASSRLAGVGDTQYF
TRBJ1-5 | TRBV29-1 | CSATVTVDQPQHF
TRBJ1-2 | TRBV6-1 | CASSEFGQGYGYTF
TRBJ2-5 | TRBV4-3 | CASSQTGEETQYF
TRBJ2-7 | TRBV7-6 | CASSQSRLAGVAEQYF
TRBJ2-6 | TRBV6-5 | CASSYGGTGANVLTF
TRBJ2-7 | TRBV7-9 | CASSLVEQYF
TRBJ2-3 | TRBV27 | CASSTGTSRDTQYF
TRBJ2-7 | TRBV4-3 | CASSQDRGFYEQYF
TRBJ2-6 | TRBV9 | CASSVVGSGANVLTF
TRBJ2-6 | TRBV11-2 | CASRRPGISTGANVLTF
TRBJ2-3 | TRBV5-1 | CASSLDLKDTQYF
TRBJ2-7 | TRBV7-9 | CASSSSGQGGIEQYF
TRBJ2-3 | TRBV11-2 | CASSLAGADTQYF
TRBJ2-7 | TRBV6-1 | CASSEVQVVNEQYF
TRBJ2-6 | TRBV7-9 | CASSLSDRLPSGANVLTF
TRBJ2-7 | TRBV28 | CASSHQLNYEQYF
TRBJ1-1 | TRBV27 | CASSSQGARIGTEAFF
TRBJ2-5 | TRBV2 | CATPGPQRYQETQYF
TRBJ1-1 | TRBV28 | CASSPPGGVNTEAFF
TRBJ1-4 | TRBV5-1 | CASSLRGALGKLFF
TRBJ2-7 | TRBV4-3 | CASSQGLNRAYEQYF
TRBJ2-5 | TRBV9 | CASRDGSRGTQYF
TRBJ2-5 | TRBV4-2 | CASSGTREETQYF